This T cell receptor (beta chain) appears in the sequencing data of a study of control samples from healthy donors and cancer patients. The method was immunoSEQ multiplex PCR; TCRdb's version includes in-frame clones alone and lacks a portion of them. The table lists 90,000 to 150,000 clones, 88% of them singletons, with less than 4% in the top ten. V lost 4 bases to trimming and J lost 0 bases, with 13 bases between them. This CDR3 region has 16 residues. Germline values: CDR1 LGHNT, CDR2 FRNRAP. The specimen was blood. The genes are TRBV12-5 and TRBJ1-3, with TRBD1 as a possible D gene (5 bases). This TCR came from a man in his forties or fifties in good health. The CDR3 sequence is CASGSPDSLSGNTIYF. The DNA for the CDR3 is TGTGCTAGTGGTTCCCCAGACAGCCTCTCTGGAAACACCATATATTTT.